The 27 T cell receptor beta chains given below trace back to one sample, sequenced in a study of blood T cells in healthy people across ages. Through a sample-barcoded 5' primer and a J-beta primer mix, a second PCR was run for 7 to 11 cycles. TCRdb itself ran the 5' RACE reads through MiXCR, one entry per CDR3 protein. The data contain around 800,000 distinct CDR3 sequences, roughly 24% of them singletons. The data also belong to a second study, concerning T cells of mothers and their children.

Material for sequencing was blood. The source of these receptors is a boy between 10 and 17 years old in good health.

This chain joins TRBV12-3 or TRBV12-4 and TRBJ1-2; 8 bases line up with TRBD1. This CDR3 spans 15 amino acids. Unmatched junction bases numbered 12, after V lost 6 bases and J lost 6 bases. CDR3 protein: CASSLSGQGGDGYTF. CDR3 coding DNA: TGTGCCAGCAGCCTTTCAGGACAGGGAGGGGATGGCTACACCTTC.

CDR3 region: CATRRPRRGLSEQYF. The CDR3 DNA sequence: TGTGCCACCAGAAGACCACGACGGGGGCTAAGCGAGCAGTACTTC. The chain employs TRBV24-1 and TRBJ2-7; D might be TRBD1 or TRBD2, each matching 6 bases. V was pared by 7 bases and J by 6 bases, with 21 bases between. CDR1 KGHDR and CDR2 SFDVKD come from the germline V gene. The CDR3 is 15 amino acids.

This chain links TRBV12-3 or TRBV12-4 with TRBJ1-4; no clear D. The ends were cut back, 6 bases at V and 5 bases at J, with 16 bases in the middle. The CDR3 contains 15 residues. The DNA for the CDR3 is TGTGCCAGCAGCTTACTAGGACTGAGCAATGAAAAACTGTTTTTT. Protein product: CASSLLGLSNEKLFF.

The V call is TRBV27, the J call TRBJ2-1; TRBD2 matches 15 bases. CDR1 MNHEY and CDR2 SMNVEV come from the germline V gene (reference sequence). The CDR3 is made up of 14 amino acids. V gave up 6 bases and J gave up 13 bases; unmatched junction bases: 7. Here the CDR3 DNA reads TGTGCCAGCAGGCAGGGACTAGCGGGGGGCCACCAGTTCTTC. Encoded protein: CASRQGLAGGHQFF.

This clonotype was found a few times. Relative to the germline gene, one junction end is altered; a read error may explain this. The chain joins TRBV7-7 to TRBJ2-2; D is perhaps TRBD1 or TRBD2 (5 bases each). Germline lookup yields CDR1 SSHAT and CDR2 FNYEAQ (reference sequence). The CDR3 is 16 amino acids. CDR3 sequence: CASSLVNPGSTGELFF. In nucleotides, the CDR3 is TGTGCTAGCAGCTTAGTTAATCCAGGGAGTACCGGGGAGCTGTTTTTT.

V and J are TRBV6-5 and TRBJ1-5; D not certain. This CDR3 has 15 amino acids. CDR1 is MNHEY, CDR2 SVGAGI, per germline. The V end was cut by 6 bases, the J end by 1 base, with 13 bases between. The chain's CDR3 is CASSPYGWSNQPQHF. In DNA, the CDR3 is TGTGCCAGCAGCCCCTACGGTTGGAGCAATCAGCCCCAGCATTTT.

The sample holds a few counts of this clonotype. The chain joins TRBV7-6 to TRBJ2-1; 7 nucleotides line up with TRBD1. The CDR3 runs to 16 residues. CDR1 and CDR2 (germline): SGHVS, FNYEAQ. V trimming: 2 bases; J trimming: 3 bases; junction bases outside the gene matches: 7. In nucleotides, the CDR3 is TGTGCCAGCAGCTTACAAGGGGGCACTGTCTACAATGAGCAGTTCTTC. Amino acids: CASSLQGGTVYNEQFF. The entire variable domain, with the rest obtained from reference TRBV7-6 and TRBJ2-1, is as follows: GAGVSQSPRYKVTKRGQDVALRCDPISGHVSLYWYRQALGQGPEFLTYFNYEAQQDKSGLPNDRFSAERPEGSISTLTIQRTEQRDSAMYRCASSLQGGTVYNEQFFGPGTRLTVL.

The chain couples TRBV7-2 to TRBJ2-6, with D unclear. This CDR3 has 14 residues. Germline V lookup: CDR1 SGHTA, CDR2 FQGNSA. V was pared by 5 bases and J by 3 bases, with 8 bases between. The CDR3 protein is CASSQDVGANVLTF. The CDR3 DNA reads as TGTGCCAGCAGCCAAGACGTTGGGGCCAACGTCCTGACTTTC.

The V and J genes are TRBV12-3 or TRBV12-4 and TRBJ2-3; the D gene is possibly TRBD1 (6 bases). V lost 4 bases and J lost 3, with 11 bases in between. The CDR3 has 14 amino acids. The CDR3 DNA is TGTGCCAGCAGTTCTTGGCAGGGGACAGATACGCAGTATTTT. It specifies CASSSWQGTDTQYF.

The V call is TRBV4-1, the J call TRBJ2-1, with D perhaps matching TRBD2 (5 bases). With 2 bases removed from V and 0 bases from J, the gap between germline ends came to 8 bases. The germline CDR1 and CDR2 sequences are MGHRA and YSYEKL. The CDR3 consists of 15 residues. The CDR3 DNA is TGCGCCAGCAGCCAATTGAGGGACTCCTACAATGAGCAGTTCTTC. Its protein is CASSQLRDSYNEQFF.

The genes are TRBV2 and TRBJ1-1; no clear D gene. From germline, CDR1 is SNHLY and CDR2 FYNNEI. The CDR3 is made up of 14 amino acids. Trimming left V 8 bases short and J 2 bases short, with 15 bases between. The CDR3 region is CASVSGERNTEAFF. The CDR3 bases are TGTGCCAGCGTGAGTGGGGAAAGAAACACTGAAGCTTTCTTT.

This chain joins TRBV5-1 and TRBJ2-2, with TRBD2 as a possible D gene (6 bases). Germline CDR1 reads SGHRS; CDR2 reads YFSETQ. This CDR3 is built from 15 residues. Trimming pared 4 bases from V and 4 bases from J, leaving 14 bases between. The CDR3 nucleotides are TGCGCCAGCAGCCCGGGAGAGGGGCTCACCGGGGAGCTGTTTTTT. It specifies CASSPGEGLTGELFF. Using reference TRBV5-1 and TRBJ2-2 for the parts outside the CDR3, the full variable domain is KAGVTQTPRYLIKTRGQQVTLSCSPISGHRSVSWYQQTPGQGLQFLFEYFSETQRNKGNFPGRFSGRQFSNSRSEMNVSTLELGDSALYLCASSPGEGLTGELFFGEGSRLTVL.

V usage is TRBV4-2 and J usage is TRBJ2-7; TRBD1 matches 7 bases. J gave up 6 bases and V 1 base, and 0 bases lay outside the gene matches. The CDR3 is 12 residues long. The germline V gene encodes CDR1 LGHNA and CDR2 YNFKEQ. DNA of the CDR3: TGTGCCAGCAGCCAAGGACAGGGCGAGCAGTACTTC. As protein: CASSQGQGEQYF.

J is TRBJ2-7 and V is TRBV6-1; a possible D gene is TRBD2 (6 bases). The germline CDR1 and CDR2 sequences are MNHNS and SASEGT. The CDR3 spans 15 residues. V lost 4 bases and J 4 bases, leaving 17 bases between the germline ends. The DNA of the CDR3 is TGTGCCAGCAGTGGACCGGGAACAGGAGGGTACGAGCAGTACTTC. Amino acid sequence: CASSGPGTGGYEQYF.

The chain combines TRBV9 with TRBJ2-3; D uncertain. CDR1 is SGDLS and CDR2 is YYNGEE in the germline V gene. V lost 0 bases, J lost 0 bases, and 5 bases lay in between. The length of the CDR3 is 14 residues. The CDR3 nucleotides are TGTGCCAGCAGCGTAGCTGGGAGCACAGATACGCAGTATTTT. Amino acid sequence: CASSVAGSTDTQYF. Using reference TRBV9 and TRBJ2-3 for the parts outside the CDR3, the full variable domain is DSGVTQTPKHLITATGQRVTLRCSPRSGDLSVYWYQQSLDQGLQFLIQYYNGEERAKGNILERFSAQQFPDLHSELNLSSLELGDSALYFCASSVAGSTDTQYFGPGTRLTVL.

In regard to this clonotype: As the CDR3 is not closed by the conserved phenylalanine or tryptophan, this likely results from a read error. The chain joins TRBV7-9 to TRBJ1-2; a possible D gene is TRBD1 (6 bases). The CDR3 covers 13 residues. Germline V lookup: CDR1 SEHNR, CDR2 FQNEAQ (reference sequence). Trimming cost V 1 base and J 7 bases, with 10 bases left between them. In DNA form, the CDR3 reads TGTGCCAGCAGCTTAGTACAGGGAGGTGGCTACACCCTC. This encodes CASSLVQGGGYTL.

This rearrangement joins TRBV5-5 to TRBJ2-5, with D possibly matching TRBD2 (5 bases). CDR1 and CDR2 from the germline V gene are SGHKS and YYEKEE (reference sequence). The CDR3 has 15 amino acids. Trimming stripped 4 bases from V and 5 bases from J, with 18 bases between. In DNA, the CDR3 is TGTGCCAGCAGCCTACGACTACCTGAGAGGGAGACCCAGTACTTC. Residues: CASSLRLPERETQYF.

J is TRBJ2-3 and V is TRBV12-3 or TRBV12-4; 9 bases align to TRBD1. The CDR3 loop spans 15 amino acids. V shed 5 bases and J 2 bases; nucleotides not matched to a gene: 5. The CDR3 bases are TGTGCCAGCAGTCAACAGGGGGCCACCACAGATACGCAGTATTTT. This codes for CASSQQGATTDTQYF.

A few counts support this clonotype. The chain combines TRBV28 with TRBJ2-6; D is uncertain. V was shortened by 5 bases and J by 0 bases, with 8 bases between the two germline ends. Germline-derived CDR1 and CDR2 are MDHEN and SYDVKM. This CDR3 spans 15 amino acids. The CDR3 DNA reads as TGTGCCAGCAGTCGATGGGACTCTGGGGCCAACGTCCTGACTTTC. Its translation is CASSRWDSGANVLTF.

As for this clonotype: Compared with germline, one end of the junction differs, possibly owing to a read error. CDR3 amino acids: CASSRTVNCGYTF. In nucleotides, the CDR3 is TGTGCCAGCAGCCGTACGGTTAACTGTGGCTACACCTTC. The chain recombines TRBV9 with TRBJ1-2, with D unresolved. The germline V gene has CDR1 SGDLS and CDR2 YYNGEE. This CDR3 contains 13 residues.

The chain recombines TRBV4-1 with TRBJ2-5, with 10 bases matching TRBD2. Germline assignment: CDR1 MGHRA and CDR2 YSYEKL. The CDR3 totals 16 residues. Losses at the gene ends were 3 bases for V and 0 bases for J; bases not matched to a gene: 4. The CDR3 loop reads CASSQGSGGYQETQYF. CDR3 in DNA: TGCGCCAGCAGCCAGGGTAGCGGGGGGTACCAAGAGACCCAGTACTTC.

This clonotype was detected a few times. The chain joins TRBV9 to TRBJ2-6; D ambiguous. The CDR3 sequence is 17 residues long. Germline lookup yields CDR1 SGDLS and CDR2 YYNGEE. V lost 4 bases to trimming and J lost 0 bases, with 14 bases between them. Written as DNA, the CDR3 is TGTGCCAGCAGCCACACACCGAGCAGCTCTGGGGCCAACGTCCTGACTTTC. Encoded protein: CASSHTPSSSGANVLTF.

The chain is built from TRBV7-2 and TRBJ2-3, with 7 bases matching TRBD2. The V gene's germline CDR1 is SGHTA and CDR2 FQGNSA. Losses at the gene ends were 1 base for V and 5 bases for J; bases not matched to a gene: 12. The CDR3 has 17 residues. CDR3 region: CASSLEYSGAAGDTQYF. The CDR3 region has the DNA TGTGCCAGCAGCTTAGAGTACAGCGGGGCGGCCGGAGATACGCAGTATTTT.

This clonotype was seen a handful of times. V is TRBV11-2 and J is TRBJ2-1; 8 bases agree with TRBD2. V gave up 8 bases and J gave up 0 bases; unmatched junction bases: 6. Germline V lookup: CDR1 SGHAT, CDR2 FQNNGV. The CDR3 spans 15 residues. CDR3 coding DNA: TGTGCCAGCTGTCGGGAGGGACGCTCCTACAATGAGCAGTTCTTC. Protein: CASCREGRSYNEQFF. The entire variable domain, with the rest obtained from reference TRBV11-2 and TRBJ2-1, is as follows: EAGVAQSPRYKIIEKRQSVAFWCNPISGHATLYWYQQILGQGPKLLIQFQNNGVVDDSQLPKDRFSAERLKGVDSTLKIQPAKLEDSAVYLCASCREGRSYNEQFFGPGTRLTVL.

J is TRBJ1-2 and V is TRBV5-1; 7 bases are shared with TRBD1. The germline V gene encodes CDR1 SGHRS and CDR2 YFSETQ. This CDR3 spans 16 amino acids. The V segment lost 4 bases and the J segment 0 bases; nucleotides outside the gene matches: 9. The CDR3 region is CASSLRKGQTNYGYTF. Here the CDR3 DNA reads TGCGCCAGCAGCCTTCGAAAGGGACAGACTAACTATGGCTACACCTTC.

This clonotype was counted a few times. CDR3 sequence (DNA): TGTGCCAGCAGCCAAGGTGTAGCGGGGGGGGAAGAGACCCAGTACTTC. Encoded protein: CASSQGVAGGEETQYF. V gene TRBV3-1 combines with J gene TRBJ2-5; TRBD2 aligns across 11 bases. Germline CDR1 reads LGHDT; CDR2 reads YNNKEL (reference sequence). The CDR3 length is 16 residues. With V trimmed by 1 base and J by 3 bases, 4 bases remained unmatched.

This chain links TRBV15 with TRBJ1-1; D is unresolved. Trimming left V 0 bases short and J 8 bases short, with 13 bases between. Looked up from germline, CDR1 is LNHNV and CDR2 is YYDKDF (reference sequence). The CDR3 has 14 residues. As DNA, the CDR3 is TGTGCCACCAGCAGAGAGAAAGAGCTCACCGAAGCTTTCTTT. Protein product: CATSREKELTEAFF.